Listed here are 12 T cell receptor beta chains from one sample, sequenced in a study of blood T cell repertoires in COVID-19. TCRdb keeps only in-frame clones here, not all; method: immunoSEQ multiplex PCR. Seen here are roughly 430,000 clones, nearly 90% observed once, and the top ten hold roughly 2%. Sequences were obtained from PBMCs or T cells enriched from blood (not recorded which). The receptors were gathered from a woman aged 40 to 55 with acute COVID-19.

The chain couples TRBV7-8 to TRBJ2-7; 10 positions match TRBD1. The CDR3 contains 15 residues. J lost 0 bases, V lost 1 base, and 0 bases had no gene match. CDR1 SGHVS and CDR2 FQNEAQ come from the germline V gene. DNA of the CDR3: TGTGCCAGCAGCTTAGGGGACAGGGGCTCCTACGAGCAGTACTTC. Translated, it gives CASSLGDRGSYEQYF.

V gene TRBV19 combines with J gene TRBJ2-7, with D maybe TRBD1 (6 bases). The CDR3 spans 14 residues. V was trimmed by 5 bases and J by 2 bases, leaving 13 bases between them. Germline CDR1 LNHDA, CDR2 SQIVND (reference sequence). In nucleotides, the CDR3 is TGTGCCAGTAGTCCACGGACAGTTACCTACGAGCAGTACTTC. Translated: CASSPRTVTYEQYF.

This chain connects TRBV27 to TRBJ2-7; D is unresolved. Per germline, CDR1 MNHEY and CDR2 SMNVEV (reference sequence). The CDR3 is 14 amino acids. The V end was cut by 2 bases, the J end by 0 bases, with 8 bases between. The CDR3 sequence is CASSLTRFSYEQYF. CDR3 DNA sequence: TGTGCCAGCAGTTTAACCAGGTTCTCCTACGAGCAGTACTTC.

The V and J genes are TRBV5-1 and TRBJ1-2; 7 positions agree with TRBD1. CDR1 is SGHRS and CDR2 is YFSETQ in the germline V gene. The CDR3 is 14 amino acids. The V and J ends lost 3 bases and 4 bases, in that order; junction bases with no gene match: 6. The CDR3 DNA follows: TGCGCCAGCAGCTCCAACAGGGGAACCTATGGCTACACCTTC. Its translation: CASSSNRGTYGYTF.

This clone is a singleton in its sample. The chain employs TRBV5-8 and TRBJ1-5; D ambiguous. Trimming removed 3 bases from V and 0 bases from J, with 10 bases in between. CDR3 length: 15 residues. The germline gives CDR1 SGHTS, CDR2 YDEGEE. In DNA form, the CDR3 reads TGTGCCAGCAGCTCGGGAGTTAATAGCAATCAGCCCCAGCATTTT. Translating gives CASSSGVNSNQPQHF.

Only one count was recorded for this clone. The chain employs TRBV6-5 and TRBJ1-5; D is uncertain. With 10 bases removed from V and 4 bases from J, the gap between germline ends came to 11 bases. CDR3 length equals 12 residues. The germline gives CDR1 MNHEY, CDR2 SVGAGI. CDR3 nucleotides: TGTGCCACCCGTTTACAGAATCAGCCCCAGCATTTT. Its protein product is CATRLQNQPQHF.

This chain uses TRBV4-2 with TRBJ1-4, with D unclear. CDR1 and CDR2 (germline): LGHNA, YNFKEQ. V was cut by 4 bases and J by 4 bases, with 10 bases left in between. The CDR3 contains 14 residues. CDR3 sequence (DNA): TGTGCCAGCAGCCGCGGTAACGGTAATGAAAAACTGTTTTTT. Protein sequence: CASSRGNGNEKLFF.

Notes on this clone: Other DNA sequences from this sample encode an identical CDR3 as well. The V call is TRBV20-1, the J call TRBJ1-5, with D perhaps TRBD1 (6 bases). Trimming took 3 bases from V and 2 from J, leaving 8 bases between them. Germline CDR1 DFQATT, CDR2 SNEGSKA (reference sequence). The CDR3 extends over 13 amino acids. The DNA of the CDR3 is TGCAGTGCTAGTTACAGGGGCAATCAGCCCCAGCATTTT. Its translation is CSASYRGNQPQHF.

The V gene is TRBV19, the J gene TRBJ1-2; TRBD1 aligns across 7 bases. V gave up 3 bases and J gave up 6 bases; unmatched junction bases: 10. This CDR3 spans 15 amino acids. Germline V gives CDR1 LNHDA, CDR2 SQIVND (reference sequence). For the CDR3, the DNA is TGTGCCAGTAGTATTCCCCAGACAGGGATCGATGGCTACACCTTC. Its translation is CASSIPQTGIDGYTF.

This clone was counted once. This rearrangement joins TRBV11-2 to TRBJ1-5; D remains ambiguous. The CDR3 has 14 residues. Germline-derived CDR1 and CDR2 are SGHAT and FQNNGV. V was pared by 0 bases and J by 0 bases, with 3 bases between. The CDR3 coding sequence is TGTGCCAGCAGCTTAGATCTTAGCAATCAGCCCCAGCATTTT. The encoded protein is CASSLDLSNQPQHF.

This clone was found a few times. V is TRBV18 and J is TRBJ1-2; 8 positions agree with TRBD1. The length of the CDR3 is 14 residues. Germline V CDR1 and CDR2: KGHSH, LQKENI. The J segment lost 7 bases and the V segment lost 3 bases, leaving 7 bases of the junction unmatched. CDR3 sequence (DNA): TGTGCCAGCTCACCCGGAACAGGGGGATTTGGCTACACCTTC. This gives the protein CASSPGTGGFGYTF.

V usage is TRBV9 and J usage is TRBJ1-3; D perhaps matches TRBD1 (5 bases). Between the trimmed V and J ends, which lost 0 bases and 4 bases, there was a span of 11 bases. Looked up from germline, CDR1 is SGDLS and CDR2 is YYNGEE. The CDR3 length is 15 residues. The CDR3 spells CASSVGGGFGNTIYF. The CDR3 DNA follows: TGTGCCAGCAGCGTAGGCGGGGGATTCGGAAACACCATATATTTT.